What follows are 27 T cell receptor beta chains derived from one specimen sequenced in a study of shared T cell receptors in the human thymus. Repertoires were generated with immunoSEQ multiplex PCR, while TCRdb's copy carries only in-frame clones and drops some. Among around 730,000 clones listed, 70% to 90% were seen once. A further study also used this sample, focusing on human thymus T cells.

Sequenced input: thymocytes. Receptor source: a girl younger than two with a congenital heart defect.

The chain is built from TRBV19 and TRBJ2-7, with D perhaps TRBD1 (6 bases). Trimming removed 10 bases from V and 2 bases from J, with 12 bases in between. The CDR3 runs 12 residues. The germline CDR1 and CDR2 sequences are LNHDA and SQIVND (reference sequence). CDR3 in amino acids: CATRDTAYEQYF. CDR3 DNA: TGTGCCACGAGGGACACCGCCTACGAGCAGTACTTC.

CDR3 amino acids: CASSLGGGVSNQPQHF. As DNA, the CDR3 is TGTGCCAGCAGCTTGGGTGGCGGGGTTAGCAATCAGCCCCAGCATTTT. This rearrangement joins TRBV7-2 to TRBJ1-5; D remains ambiguous. V gave up 3 bases and J gave up 0 bases, with 12 bases separating them. The germline V gene has CDR1 SGHTA and CDR2 FQGNSA. The CDR3 runs 16 residues. Full variable domain (remainder filled in from reference TRBV7-2 and TRBJ1-5): GAGVSQSPSNKVTEKGKDVELRCDPISGHTALYWYRQSLGQGLEFLIYFQGNSAPDKSGLPSDRFSAERTGGSVSTLTIQRTQQEDSAVYLCASSLGGGVSNQPQHFGDGTRLSIL.

The J gene is TRBJ2-2, the V gene TRBV19; possible D gene TRBD1, 6 bases. This CDR3 comprises 15 residues. Germline V gives CDR1 LNHDA, CDR2 SQIVND (reference sequence). V lost 4 bases and J lost 3, with 12 bases in between. The CDR3 DNA is TGTGCCAGTAGTAACCGGGACAAGTACACCGGGGAGCTGTTTTTT. Translating gives CASSNRDKYTGELFF.

This clone was seen just once. This chain links TRBV11-3 with TRBJ1-2, with D maybe TRBD1 (6 bases). V was shortened by 11 bases and J by 2 bases, with 18 bases between the two germline ends. CDR1 SGHNT and CDR2 YENEEA come from the germline V gene. This CDR3 contains 14 residues. The CDR3 DNA follows: TGTGCCGCGGGGCGAGGGGGGGACAACTATGGCTACACCTTC. Protein product: CAAGRGGDNYGYTF.

V gene TRBV28 combines with J gene TRBJ1-1; tentative D call: TRBD1 (5 bases). The germline V gene encodes CDR1 MDHEN and CDR2 SYDVKM. The CDR3 is 14 residues long. V was clipped by 6 bases and J by 10 bases, with 21 bases between them. This chain's CDR3 is CASRFTAMKGIAFF. CDR3 coding DNA: TGTGCCAGCAGATTCACGGCCATGAAGGGGATAGCTTTCTTT.

The chain uses TRBV4-3 and TRBJ1-5, with D hard to call. The CDR3 has 15 amino acids. The V and J ends lost 2 bases and 8 bases respectively, with 16 bases between them. Germline CDR1 is LGHNA and CDR2 is YSLEER. The CDR3 DNA is TGCGCCAGCAGCCAAAGAGGTAGGCGGGGTGAGCCCCAGCATTTT. Translating it yields CASSQRGRRGEPQHF.

This chain joins TRBV19 and TRBJ2-7, with D possibly being TRBD1 (5 bases). The germline V gene encodes CDR1 LNHDA and CDR2 SQIVND (reference sequence). V lost 5 bases, J lost 5 bases, and 28 bases lay in between. CDR3 length: 18 amino acids. The CDR3 bases are TGTGCCAGTAGTCCCCACCAGTCTCCCAGGGAACAGCTGGACGAGCAGTACTTC. This sequence encodes CASSPHQSPREQLDEQYF.

The chain has TRBV29-1 and TRBJ2-7; 8 nucleotides align to TRBD1. Germline CDR1 and CDR2: SQVTM and ANQGSEA. The CDR3 contains 12 residues. J gave up 3 bases and V 7 bases, and 5 bases lay outside the gene matches. CDR3 amino acids: CSAIQGVYEQYF. CDR3 sequence (DNA): TGCAGCGCGATACAGGGGGTCTACGAGCAGTACTTC.

The chain employs TRBV28 and TRBJ2-3; D remains ambiguous. The germline V and J ends were trimmed by 5 bases and 1 base, with 22 bases remaining between them. Germline loops: CDR1 MDHEN, CDR2 SYDVKM. This CDR3 contains 18 residues. CDR3 in amino acids: CASSPKRKLALGTDTQYF. CDR3 nucleotides: TGTGCCAGCAGTCCAAAGCGAAAACTGGCTCTGGGCACAGATACGCAGTATTTT.

V gene TRBV4-1 combines with J gene TRBJ2-1, with D unresolved. Trimming took 6 bases from V and 5 from J, leaving 14 bases between them. The CDR3 has 14 amino acids. Germline values: CDR1 MGHRA, CDR2 YSYEKL. CDR3 residues: CASSSLFGHNEQFF. The CDR3, as DNA: TGCGCCAGCAGTTCCTTGTTTGGGCACAATGAGCAGTTCTTC.

CDR3 DNA sequence: TGTGCCAGCAGCTTTAAACAACAGGGGTCGGTGGCTGAAGCTTTCTTT. Its protein is CASSFKQQGSVAEAFF. V and J are TRBV7-2 and TRBJ1-1; 7 positions match TRBD1. The length of the CDR3 is 16 residues. Germline CDR1 SGHTA, CDR2 FQGNSA. V lost 3 bases to trimming and J lost 6 bases; unmatched junction nucleotides: 13.

V gene TRBV28 combines with J gene TRBJ2-7, with D perhaps TRBD1 (6 bases). Germline V CDR1 and CDR2: MDHEN, SYDVKM. The CDR3 loop spans 14 amino acids. V lost 5 bases, J lost 1 base, and 12 bases lay in between. Here the CDR3 DNA reads TGTGCCAGCAGTGCTGTTAGGGGGTCCTACGAGCAGTACTTC. It specifies CASSAVRGSYEQYF.

This clone was seen only a few times. The V call is TRBV10-1, the J call TRBJ2-1, with TRBD2 matching 10 bases. The CDR3 sequence is 18 residues long. J was trimmed by 7 bases and V by 3 bases; bases with no gene match: 15. Germline V lookup: CDR1 WNHNN, CDR2 SYGVQD (reference sequence). The DNA for the CDR3 is TGCGCCAGCAGTGATGGGGGGGGGCGGCTAGCGGGGGCGAATGAGCAGTTCTTC. Protein sequence: CASSDGGGRLAGANEQFF.

The chain is built from TRBV29-1 and TRBJ2-5, with D possibly TRBD2 on 5 matching bases. Germline-derived CDR1 and CDR2 are SQVTM and ANQGSEA. Trimming pared 8 bases from V and 3 bases from J, leaving 13 bases between. The CDR3 sequence is 12 residues long. This CDR3 reads CSPEGPKETQYF. In DNA form, the CDR3 reads TGCAGCCCCGAGGGTCCAAAAGAGACCCAGTACTTC.

The rearrangement links TRBV5-1 to TRBJ2-1; 8 bases fit TRBD1. After removal of 1 base from V and 7 bases from J, the junction contained 16 bases not matched to a gene. The CDR3 length is 18 residues. Germline assignment: CDR1 SGHRS and CDR2 YFSETQ. CDR3 bases: TGCGCCAGCAGCTTGTTCCCCACAGGGGGAGATATGGGGAATGAGCAGTTCTTC. Its protein is CASSLFPTGGDMGNEQFF.

The chain is built from TRBV6-5 and TRBJ2-5; TRBD1 agrees at 9 bases. Germline CDR1 reads MNHEY; CDR2 reads SVGAGI. V was pared by 6 bases and J by 4 bases, with 3 bases of the junction left unmatched. CDR3 length equals 13 residues. In DNA, the CDR3 is TGTGCCAGCAGCTGGGACAGGGCAGAGACCCAGTACTTC. Protein sequence: CASSWDRAETQYF.

This clone showed up just a few times. V gene TRBV27 combines with J gene TRBJ2-7; TRBD1 agrees at 8 bases. Germline trimming cut 3 bases from V and 3 bases from J; bases unmatched to any gene: 1. CDR1 is MNHEY and CDR2 is SMNVEV in the germline V gene (reference sequence). The CDR3 covers 13 residues. The CDR3, as DNA: TGTGCCAGCAGTTTCGGACAGGGCTACGAGCAGTACTTC. Residues: CASSFGQGYEQYF.

The rearrangement links TRBV5-1 to TRBJ1-1, with D perhaps TRBD1 (6 bases). CDR3 length: 16 residues. With 3 bases removed from V and 3 bases from J, the gap between germline ends came to 18 bases. Germline V gives CDR1 SGHRS, CDR2 YFSETQ. In DNA form, the CDR3 reads TGCGCCAGCAGCTCATCGAACAGGGATAAGGACACTGAAGCTTTCTTT. This gives the protein CASSSSNRDKDTEAFF.

The chain joins TRBV29-1 to TRBJ1-1; possibly TRBD1 for D (6 bases). The CDR3 contains 18 residues. V was cut by 7 bases and J by 4 bases, with 31 bases left in between. Germline CDR1 SQVTM, CDR2 ANQGSEA. The CDR3 DNA reads TGCAGCGATTATGTCCAGGGGACCCATCGAAGTCCGGGCACTGAAGCTTTCTTT. It translates to CSDYVQGTHRSPGTEAFF.

This clone was detected once. J is TRBJ1-6 and V is TRBV6-5; D is ambiguous. V was trimmed by 2 bases and J by 10 bases, leaving 6 bases between them. The CDR3 sequence is 12 residues long. The V gene's germline CDR1 is MNHEY and CDR2 SVGAGI. The CDR3 loop is CASSYPSSPLHF. CDR3 nucleotides: TGTGCCAGCAGTTACCCCTCGTCACCCCTCCACTTT.

The CDR3 DNA is TGTGCCTGGAAGGGGCAGGGCGGTCAAGCTTTCTTT. Its protein is CAWKGQGGQAFF. This chain uses TRBV30 with TRBJ1-1; TRBD1 might be the D (5 bases). This CDR3 contains 12 residues. The germline CDR1 and CDR2 sequences are GTSNPN and SVGIG (reference sequence). The V end was cut by 4 bases, the J end by 9 bases, with 15 bases between.

CDR3 loop: CASTKGGGGTEAFF. The CDR3 bases are TGTGCCAGCACCAAAGGGGGGGGAGGCACTGAAGCTTTCTTT. The chain couples TRBV7-2 to TRBJ1-1; D may be TRBD1 (6 bases). The V and J ends lost 7 bases and 4 bases respectively, with 16 bases between them. Germline V lookup: CDR1 SGHTA, CDR2 FQGNSA. This CDR3 region has 14 residues.

V usage is TRBV5-6 and J usage is TRBJ1-1; 7 nucleotides agree with TRBD1. The trim removed 1 base at V and 7 bases at J, leaving 13 bases unmatched. The CDR3 is made up of 16 amino acids. Looked up from germline, CDR1 is SGHDT and CDR2 is YYEEEE. CDR3 coding DNA: TGTGCCAGCAGCTTGTATGACAGGGCTGGTGTGGGTGAAGCTTTCTTT. Amino acids: CASSLYDRAGVGEAFF.

CDR3 DNA: TGTGCCTGGAGTGCCGACAGGGTTTCATCGAAGGACACTGAAGCTTTCTTT. Residues: CAWSADRVSSKDTEAFF. This chain links TRBV30 with TRBJ1-1; 7 bases agree with TRBD1. The CDR3 consists of 17 residues. The J segment lost 3 bases and the V segment lost 1 base, leaving 14 bases of the junction unmatched. Germline values: CDR1 GTSNPN, CDR2 SVGIG (reference sequence).

The chain has TRBV28 and TRBJ2-7, with 11 bases matching TRBD1. Germline CDR1 and CDR2: MDHEN and SYDVKM. This CDR3 contains 18 residues. V trimming: 5 bases; J trimming: 2 bases; junction bases outside the gene matches: 14. The CDR3: CASSRRVNAGQGAYEQYF. In nucleotides, the CDR3 is TGTGCCAGCAGTCGGAGGGTGAATGCGGGACAGGGGGCCTACGAGCAGTACTTC.

The chain links TRBV7-9 to TRBJ2-3, with a tentative D call TRBD1 (5 bases). The CDR3 consists of 15 residues. Germline CDR1 reads SEHNR; CDR2 reads FQNEAQ (reference sequence). V lost 6 bases to trimming and J lost 2 bases, with 15 bases between them. The CDR3 region has the DNA TGTGCCAGCAGGCCCTACAGGTCTCTCACAGATACGCAGTATTTT. This sequence encodes CASRPYRSLTDTQYF.

The chain couples TRBV18 to TRBJ1-1, with TRBD1 matching over 7 bases. Germline assignment: CDR1 KGHSH and CDR2 LQKENI. This CDR3 is built from 16 residues. V trimming: 3 bases; J trimming: 0 bases; junction bases outside the gene matches: 7. Written as DNA, the CDR3 is TGTGCCAGCTCACCCGACAGGGTGAGGATGAACACTGAAGCTTTCTTT. Translated: CASSPDRVRMNTEAFF.